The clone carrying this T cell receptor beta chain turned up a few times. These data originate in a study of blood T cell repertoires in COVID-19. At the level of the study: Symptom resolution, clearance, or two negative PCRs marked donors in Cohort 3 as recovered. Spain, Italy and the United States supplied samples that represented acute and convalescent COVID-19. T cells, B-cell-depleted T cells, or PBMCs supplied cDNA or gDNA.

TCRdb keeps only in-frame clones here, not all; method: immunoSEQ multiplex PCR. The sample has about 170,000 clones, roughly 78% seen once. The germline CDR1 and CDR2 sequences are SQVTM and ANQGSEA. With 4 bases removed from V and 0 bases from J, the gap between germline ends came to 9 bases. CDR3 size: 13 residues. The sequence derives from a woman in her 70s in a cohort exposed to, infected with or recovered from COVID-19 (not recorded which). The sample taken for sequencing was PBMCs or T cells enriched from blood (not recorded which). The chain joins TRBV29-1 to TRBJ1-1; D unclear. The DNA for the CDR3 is TGCAGCGTTGGTATGGGCGTGAACACTGAAGCTTTCTTT. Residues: CSVGMGVNTEAFF.